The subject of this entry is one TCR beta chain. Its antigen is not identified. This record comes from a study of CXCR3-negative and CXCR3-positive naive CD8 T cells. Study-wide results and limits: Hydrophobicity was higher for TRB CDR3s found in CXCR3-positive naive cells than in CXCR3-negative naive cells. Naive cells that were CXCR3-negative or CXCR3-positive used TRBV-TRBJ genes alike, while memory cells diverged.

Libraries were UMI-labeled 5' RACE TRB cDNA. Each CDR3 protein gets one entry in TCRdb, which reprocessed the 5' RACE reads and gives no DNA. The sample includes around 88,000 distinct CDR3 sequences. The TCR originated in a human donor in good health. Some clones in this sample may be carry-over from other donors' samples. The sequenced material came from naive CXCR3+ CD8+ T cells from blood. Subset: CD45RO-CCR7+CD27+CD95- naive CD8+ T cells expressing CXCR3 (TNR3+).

CDR3 residues: CASSFGLLEQYF. The gene calls are TRBV28 and TRBJ2-7. Germline loops: CDR1 MDHEN, CDR2 SYDVKM. CDR3 length equals 12 residues.